This TCR beta chain appears in the sequencing data of a study of T cell repertoires in cytomegalovirus infection. Study-level background: CMV epitopes in the study were HLA-C-restricted (recently identified) and HLA-B-restricted (well studied). Matching HLA type, along with CMV infection, was indicated by public TCR beta signatures.

The germline V gene has CDR1 LGHDT and CDR2 YNNKEL (reference sequence). This CDR3 comprises 15 residues. MiXCR, applied by TCRdb to the reads, yields one record per CDR3 protein. The sample includes 80,000 to 90,000 distinct CDR3 sequences, about 45% of them seen just once. Study-level findings and limits: The response measured ex vivo was dominated by TCR beta clonotypes (HLA-C-restricted and CMV-specific).

On this clonotype itself: Its antigen is currently unknown. The junction shows a germline mismatch at one end, possibly a read error.

V is TRBV3-1 and J is TRBJ2-2; 8 positions agree with TRBD1. The clonotype was recovered from a human donor in good health (CMV status not recorded). Some clones in this sample may be carry-over from other donors' samples. The sample here was CD8+ T cells from cultured PBMCs, taken from culture after CMV antigen stimulation. The chain's CDR3 is CASSPRTGNSGELFF. The CDR3 coding sequence is TGTGCCAGCAGCCCCCGGACAGGGAACAGCGGGGAGCTGTTTTTT. Looking up the rest from reference TRBV3-1 and TRBJ2-2 gives the full variable domain: DTAVSQTPKYLVTQMGNDKSIKCEQNLGHDTMYWYKQDSKKFLKIMFSYNNKELIINETVPNRFSPKSPDKAHLNLHINSLELGDSAVYFCASSPRTGNSGELFFGEGSRLTVL.